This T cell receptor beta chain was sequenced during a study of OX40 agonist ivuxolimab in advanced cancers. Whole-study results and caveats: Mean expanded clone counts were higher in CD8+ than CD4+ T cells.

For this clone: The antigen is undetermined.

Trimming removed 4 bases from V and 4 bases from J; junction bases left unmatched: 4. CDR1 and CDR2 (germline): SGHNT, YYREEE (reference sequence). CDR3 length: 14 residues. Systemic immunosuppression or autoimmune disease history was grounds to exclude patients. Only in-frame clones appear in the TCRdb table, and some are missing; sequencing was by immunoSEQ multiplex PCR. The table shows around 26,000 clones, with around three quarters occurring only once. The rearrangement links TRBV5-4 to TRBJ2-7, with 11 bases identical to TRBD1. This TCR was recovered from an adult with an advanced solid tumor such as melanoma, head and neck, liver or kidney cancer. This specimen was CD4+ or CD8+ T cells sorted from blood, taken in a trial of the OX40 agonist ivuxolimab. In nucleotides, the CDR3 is TGTGCCAGCAGCCGGGACAGGGGGGTATACGAGCAGTACTTC. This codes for CASSRDRGVYEQYF.